This TCR beta chain appears in the sequencing data of a study of T-cell memory formation after mild COVID-19. Looking at the study overall: There were largely donor-specific TCR clusters. Notes on the study in general: For second-wave clones that peaked at day 37, SARS-CoV-2 specificity went unverified. Those CD4+ clones that contracted were mainly in CM and EM (CD8+ ones in EMRA).

In germline, CDR1 is LNHDA, CDR2 SQIVND (reference sequence). V shed 6 bases and J shed 2 bases, with 14 bases lying between them. The CDR3 consists of 15 residues. TCR alpha and TCR beta cDNA libraries carrying sample barcodes and UMIs were produced by 5'RACE using constant-segment primers. TCRdb fed the 5' RACE reads into MiXCR, producing one record per CDR3 protein. The data hold 350,000 to 400,000 distinct CDR3 sequences, with around an eighth observed a single time. The sample holds a few counts of this clonotype. The antigen is undetermined. Sequencing used PBMCs or a T cell subset sorted from them (not recorded which). The clonotype was recovered from a man between 18 and 29 years old who had mild COVID-19 (a few samples of this study predate the infection). Cell type and time point are not known. The chain has TRBV19 and TRBJ1-5; the D gene is possibly TRBD1 (6 bases). Here the CDR3 reads CASRSRDNGNQPQHF. CDR3 DNA: TGTGCCAGTAGGTCTCGGGACAATGGCAATCAGCCCCAGCATTTT.